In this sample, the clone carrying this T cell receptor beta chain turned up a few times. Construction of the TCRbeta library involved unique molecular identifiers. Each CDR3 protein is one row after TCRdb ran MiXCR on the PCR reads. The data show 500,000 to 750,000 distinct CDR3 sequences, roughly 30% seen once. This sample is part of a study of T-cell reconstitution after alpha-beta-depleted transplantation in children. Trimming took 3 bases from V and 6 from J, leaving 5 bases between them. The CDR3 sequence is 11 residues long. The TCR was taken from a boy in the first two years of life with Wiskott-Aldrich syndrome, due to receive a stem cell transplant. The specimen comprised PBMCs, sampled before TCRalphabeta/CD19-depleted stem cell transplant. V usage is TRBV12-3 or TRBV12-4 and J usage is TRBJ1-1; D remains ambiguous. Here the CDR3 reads CASSFESEAFF. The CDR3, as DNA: TGTGCCAGCAGTTTCGAGTCTGAAGCTTTCTTT.